These 6 T cell receptor beta chains were all obtained from the same sample, sequenced in a study of T-cell reconstitution after alpha-beta-depleted transplantation in children. A TCRbeta library incorporating unique molecular identifiers was prepared. MiXCR was run by TCRdb on the PCR reads, yielding one entry per CDR3 protein. Here the sample spans 550,000 to 600,000 distinct CDR3 sequences, 20% to 25% being singletons. The source was PBMCs, mostly from graft donor cells, collected 360 days after TCRalphabeta/CD19-depleted stem cell transplant. The receptors were gathered from a boy less than two years old who had a stem cell transplant for acute myeloid leukemia, so the T cells may come from the graft donor.

This chain uses TRBV7-3 with TRBJ2-6, with D possibly matching TRBD1 (5 bases). V was pared by 6 bases and J by 1 base, with 13 bases between. Germline V lookup: CDR1 SGHTA, CDR2 FQGTGA. The CDR3 consists of 16 residues. Here the CDR3 reads CASRPEGASGANVLTF. DNA of the CDR3: TGTGCCAGCAGACCAGAAGGGGCTTCTGGGGCCAACGTCCTGACTTTC.

The rearrangement links TRBV20-1 to TRBJ2-3, with D unclear. The CDR3 loop spans 13 amino acids. Germline V gives CDR1 DFQATT, CDR2 SNEGSKA (reference sequence). V lost 0 bases to trimming and J lost 0 bases, with 4 bases between them. The CDR3 DNA reads as TGCAGTGCTAGAGATCATAGCACAGATACGCAGTATTTT. This sequence encodes CSARDHSTDTQYF.

This clonotype appeared a single time. CDR3 DNA: TGTGCCAGCAGCTTCGGGGGGGCTTCTGGCACAGATACGCAGTATTTT. Protein sequence: CASSFGGASGTDTQYF. The chain is built from TRBV11-2 and TRBJ2-3; 8 bases fit TRBD2. This CDR3 contains 16 residues. Germline lookup yields CDR1 SGHAT and CDR2 FQNNGV. J was trimmed by 1 base and V by 3 bases; bases with no gene match: 6.

This clonotype was observed a handful of times. The chain couples TRBV20-1 to TRBJ2-2; tentatively, D is TRBD1 (6 bases). V was clipped by 3 bases and J by 2 bases, with 19 bases between them. Germline CDR1 and CDR2: DFQATT and SNEGSKA (reference sequence). The CDR3 is made up of 17 amino acids. CDR3 sequence reads: CSASGDRSNLNTGELFF. The CDR3 DNA sequence: TGCAGTGCTAGTGGTGACAGGAGTAACCTTAACACCGGGGAGCTGTTTTTT.

The chain has TRBV7-9 and TRBJ1-4; TRBD1 is a possible D gene (5 bases). In germline, CDR1 is SEHNR, CDR2 FQNEAQ (reference sequence). The CDR3 sequence is 16 residues long. The germline V and J ends were trimmed by 5 bases and 8 bases, with 21 bases remaining between them. CDR3 sequence reads: CASSAVTAFGGEKLFF. The CDR3 nucleotides read TGTGCCAGCAGCGCCGTGACAGCGTTTGGAGGGGAAAAACTGTTTTTT.

The J gene is TRBJ2-7, the V gene TRBV28; no definite D call. The CDR3 sequence is 13 residues long. V gave up 7 bases and J gave up 7 bases, with 17 bases separating them. CDR1 is MDHEN and CDR2 is SYDVKM in the germline V gene. The CDR3 loop is CASTAFGMREQYV. CDR3 nucleotide sequence: TGTGCCAGCACGGCCTTTGGGATGAGGGAGCAGTACGTC.